This T cell receptor beta chain comes out of a study of blood T cells in healthy people across ages. The CDR3 extends over 13 amino acids. Germline lookup yields CDR1 SEHNR and CDR2 FQNEAQ (reference sequence). The V gene lost 5 bases and the J gene lost 1 base, with 8 bases spanning the gap. Then a second PCR, running about 6 to 12 cycles, was carried out with a sample-barcoded 5' primer and a J-beta primer mix. TCRdb re-analysed the 5' RACE reads in MiXCR, keeping a single row per CDR3 protein. The top ten clones hold 22% of a sample with 710,000 or so distinct CDR3 sequences, about 24% of them seen once.

This TCR came from a man aged 70 or older in good health. Sequenced sample: blood. The chain is built from TRBV7-9 and TRBJ1-1; no firm D call. CDR3 in amino acids: CASSPESNTEAFF. CDR3 DNA sequence: TGTGCCAGCAGCCCAGAGTCGAACACTGAAGCTTTCTTT.